This paragraph reports one T cell receptor beta chain. Its cognate antigen is unknown. The sample is drawn from a study of shared clonotypes between healthy human individuals. Study observations and caveats: It was observed that approximately 5% of naive CD4 clonotypes were shared across a handful of donors. Non-shared clonotypes were found to have lower generation probabilities than the clonotypes that were shared by all four of the sorted-subset donors. Among donors, clonotype sharing was expected to be affected by sequencing depth.

Terminally differentiated effector memory CD45RA+ cells were left out of the naive CD8 fraction, which was CD45RO-negative and positively selected for CCR7. The germline V gene has CDR1 MNHEY and CDR2 SMNVEV (reference sequence). There are 12 residues in the CDR3. The V and J ends lost 6 bases and 9 bases respectively, with 12 bases between them. In the original processing: Filtering differed, since immunoSEQ gave only junction sequences and no quality scores. Produced via immunoSEQ multiplex PCR; TCRdb's table is partial and in-frame only. V, J and clone size reflect that table, while D and trimming were determined from the DNA. Of millions of clones listed, about 92% are singletons.

This TCR was recovered from a man younger than 35 in good health. Some clones in this sample may be carry-over from other donors' samples. The chain joins TRBV27 to TRBJ2-1; a possible D gene is TRBD1 (7 bases). Material for sequencing was naive CD8+ T cells from PBMCs. Here the CDR3 reads CASRAGGSEQFF. The CDR3 DNA reads TGTGCCAGCAGGGCAGGGGGGAGTGAGCAGTTCTTC.